These T cell receptor beta chains were read from a single sample in a study of a mutant IDH1 vaccine in newly diagnosed glioma. These receptors' targets are unknown. The assay was immunoSEQ multiplex PCR, and TCRdb's table has in-frame clones only and misses some. The sample has roughly 86,000 clones, roughly 90% seen once. The source material was PBMCs, sampled from a glioma patient whose treatment included an IDH1 peptide vaccine. Receptors originate from a woman aged 45-65 years with glioma. Both conserved end residues are part of each CDR3. The order of the fields is V gene, clone size, J gene, D gene, CDR3 protein, CDR3 DNA. D genes are given only for firm matches. Clone size is not always given. Where it is, it says once, few, many or a class for expanded clones.

TRBV5-1	NA	TRBJ2-7	NA	CASTNWRDF	TGCGCCAGCACCAACTGGCGGGACTTC
TRBV19	NA	TRBJ2-3	TRBD1	CASSIKDRSSTDTQYF	TGTGCCAGTAGTATTAAGGACAGGTCGAGCACAGATACGCAGTATTTT
TRBV27	NA	TRBJ2-1	TRBD2	CASRLLGLAENEQFF	TGTGCCAGCAGGTTGTTGGGACTAGCAGAAAATGAGCAGTTCTTC
TRBV28	NA	TRBJ2-7	NA	CASSLSLVRGEQYF	TGTGCCAGCAGTTTAAGCCTGGTTAGGGGCGAGCAGTACTTC
TRBV9	NA	TRBJ1-5	NA	CASSADGGNQPQHF	TGTGCCAGCAGCGCAGACGGGGGAAATCAGCCCCAGCATTTT
TRBV9	NA	TRBJ2-7	NA	CASSAGISPRGISEQYF	TGTGCCAGCAGCGCGGGTATAAGTCCTAGAGGGATCAGCGAGCAGTACTTC
TRBV4-1	few	TRBJ1-1	NA	CASSQGQGGKTEAFF	TGCGCCAGCAGCCAAGGTCAGGGTGGAAAAACTGAAGCTTTCTTT
TRBV6-1	NA	TRBJ2-7	TRBD1	CASSNEGARYEQYF	TGTGCCAGCAGTAACGAGGGGGCGCGGTACGAGCAGTACTTC
TRBV18	NA	TRBJ1-6	NA	CASSPGGNSPLHF	TGTGCCAGCTCACCAGGGGGTAATTCACCCCTCCACTTT
TRBV5-1	NA	TRBJ1-6	NA	CASSLAPDSPLHF	TGCGCCAGCAGCTTGGCCCCGGATTCACCCCTCCACTTT
TRBV25-1	NA	TRBJ2-1	NA	CASSDRYNEQFF	TGTGCCAGCAGTGATAGGTACAATGAGCAGTTCTTC
TRBV6-5	NA	TRBJ2-7	NA	CASIGAVSYEQYF	TGTGCCAGCATTGGGGCCGTCTCCTACGAGCAGTACTTC
TRBV11-2	NA	TRBJ2-3	TRBD2	CASSIGTRSSTDTQYF	TGTGCCAGCAGCATCGGGACTAGGTCTAGCACAGATACGCAGTATTTT
TRBV5-6	NA	TRBJ1-2	TRBD1	CASSIQGVGYTF	TGTGCCAGCAGCATACAGGGGGTTGGCTACACCTTC
TRBV27	NA	TRBJ2-7	NA	CASSGGTKTGYEQYF	TGTGCCAGCAGTGGAGGGACGAAAACTGGCTACGAGCAGTACTTC
TRBV4-1	NA	TRBJ2-5	TRBD2	CASSQGLAGGWETQYF	TGCGCCAGCAGCCAAGGACTAGCGGGAGGGTGGGAGACCCAGTACTTC
TRBV7-8	NA	TRBJ1-6	TRBD1	CASSLDRQGAYNSPLHF	TGTGCCAGCAGCTTAGACCGCCAGGGGGCCTATAATTCACCCCTCCACTTT
TRBV7-9	NA	TRBJ2-5	TRBD2	CASSLAGTSGAYQETQYF	TGTGCCAGCAGCTTAGCTGGAACTAGCGGGGCGTACCAAGAGACCCAGTACTTC
TRBV28	NA	TRBJ1-1	NA	CASILKPRGLTEAFF	TGTGCCAGCATACTCAAACCGAGGGGACTCACTGAAGCTTTCTTT
TRBV6-6	once	TRBJ2-7	NA	CASSSSGHQYEQYF	TGTGCCAGCAGTTCCTCCGGACACCAATACGAGCAGTACTTC
TRBV7-9	NA	TRBJ1-2	NA	CASSLDTGLNYGYTF	TGTGCCAGCAGCTTAGACACAGGACTTAACTATGGCTACACCTTC
TRBV14	once	TRBJ1-3	NA	CASSPRIFSGNTIYF	TGTGCCAGCAGCCCCCGGATCTTCTCTGGAAACACCATATATTTT
TRBV5-1	few	TRBJ2-1	TRBD2	CASSSTSGSYNEQFF	TGCGCCAGCAGCTCGACTAGCGGGAGCTACAATGAGCAGTTCTTC
TRBV4-1	NA	TRBJ2-5	NA	CASSQLISQETQYF	TGCGCCAGCAGCCAATTAATAAGCCAAGAGACCCAGTACTTC